Shown below are 13 T cell receptor beta chains from a single sample sequenced in a study of molecular identifiers for immune sequencing clone quantification. TCRdb reprocessed the PCR reads with MiXCR, giving one entry per CDR3 protein. The profile shows about 320,000 distinct CDR3 sequences, about a fifth of them singletons. What was sequenced was naive CD8+ T cells from blood, with Jurkat cell RNA spiked in. Subset described: FACS-sorted CD8+CD4-CCR7+CD45RA+ naive T cells. The receptors here all came from a human donor in good health. Some libraries in this study had Jurkat cell RNA spiked in.

This clonotype was detected ten times or more. The V call is TRBV12-3 or TRBV12-4, the J call TRBJ2-2; a possible D gene is TRBD2 (6 bases). The ends were cut back, 2 bases at V and 6 bases at J, with 7 bases in the middle. The CDR3 spans 13 residues. The CDR3 protein is CASSLWGAGELFF. In DNA form, the CDR3 reads TGTGCCAGCAGTTTATGGGGGGCCGGGGAGCTGTTTTTT.

This clonotype was seen ten or more times. The chain uses TRBV11-2 and TRBJ2-4; 8 nucleotides line up with TRBD1. CDR3 size: 15 residues. Unmatched junction bases numbered 8, after V lost 2 bases and J lost 8 bases. Looked up from germline, CDR1 is SGHAT and CDR2 is FQNNGV. CDR3 in amino acids: CASSLLAGGAYIQYF. The CDR3, as DNA: TGTGCCAGCAGCTTACTGGCAGGGGGCGCGTACATTCAGTACTTC. The variable domain in full, completed from reference TRBV11-2 and TRBJ2-4, reads EAGVAQSPRYKIIEKRQSVAFWCNPISGHATLYWYQQILGQGPKLLIQFQNNGVVDDSQLPKDRFSAERLKGVDSTLKIQPAKLEDSAVYLCASSLLAGGAYIQYFGAGTRLSVL.

J is TRBJ1-1 and V is TRBV6-2 or TRBV6-3; 8 nucleotides agree with TRBD1. This CDR3 spans 14 amino acids. Germline loops: CDR1 MNHEY, CDR2 SVGEGT. Unmatched junction bases numbered 8, after V lost 4 bases and J lost 7 bases. This chain's CDR3 is CASSFTKDRVEAFF. Here the CDR3 DNA reads TGTGCCAGCAGTTTTACTAAGGACAGGGTTGAAGCTTTCTTT.

This clonotype was counted at least ten times. The chain couples TRBV9 to TRBJ2-3, with a possible D match to TRBD2 (5 bases). Trimming shortened V by 5 bases and J by 0 bases, and 16 bases separated the two germline ends. This CDR3 is built from 16 residues. From germline, CDR1 is SGDLS and CDR2 YYNGEE. The CDR3: CASSHGVRSSTDTQYF. The CDR3 DNA reads TGTGCCAGCAGTCACGGGGTGAGATCTAGCACAGATACGCAGTATTTT.

At least ten counts were recorded for this clonotype. This CDR3 is CASSADRVGTEAFF. The DNA for the CDR3 is TGTGCCAGCAGCGCAGACAGGGTTGGAACTGAAGCTTTCTTT. The rearrangement uses TRBV9 and TRBJ1-1, with 7 bases that match TRBD1. Trimming removed 3 bases from V and 5 bases from J; junction bases left unmatched: 7. Germline values: CDR1 SGDLS, CDR2 YYNGEE. This CDR3 has 14 amino acids.

The chain couples TRBV6-2 or TRBV6-3 to TRBJ2-3; D may correspond to TRBD1 or TRBD2 (5 bases each). The CDR3 covers 15 residues. CDR1 is MNHEY, CDR2 SVGEGT, per germline. With 6 bases removed from V and 4 bases from J, the gap between germline ends came to 17 bases. The DNA of the CDR3 is TGTGCCAGCAGCCCGGACTGGGACGGGGCAGATACGCAGTATTTT. Amino acid sequence: CASSPDWDGADTQYF.

In this sample, this clonotype turned up many times. The genes are TRBV28 and TRBJ1-3, with D hard to call. The ends were cut back, 5 bases at V and 9 bases at J, with 11 bases in the middle. In germline, CDR1 is MDHEN, CDR2 SYDVKM. There are 12 residues in the CDR3. The CDR3 here is CASSLPLGTIYF. CDR3 in DNA: TGTGCCAGCAGTCTCCCCTTGGGCACCATATATTTT.

This clonotype has ten or more counts. The chain couples TRBV7-9 to TRBJ1-2, with 11 nucleotides matching TRBD1. CDR1 and CDR2 from the germline V gene are SEHNR and FQNEAQ (reference sequence). The CDR3 covers 15 residues. V dropped 5 bases and J dropped 7; count of bases not matched to a gene: 9. As DNA, the CDR3 is TGTGCCAGCAGCCCCCCCGGACAGGGGGCCTCTGGCTACACCTTC. Amino acid sequence: CASSPPGQGASGYTF.

This clonotype was seen a few times. The chain couples TRBV19 to TRBJ2-3; perhaps TRBD1 as D (6 bases). CDR3 size: 14 residues. The V and J ends lost 8 bases and 0 bases respectively, with 12 bases between them. Germline CDR1 is LNHDA and CDR2 is SQIVND (reference sequence). CDR3 sequence (DNA): TGTGCCAGTGCTGGGACATCTAGCACAGATACGCAGTATTTT. This sequence encodes CASAGTSSTDTQYF.

Concerning this clonotype: This may be a read error, as it is one base from a much larger clone. The chain recombines TRBV7-6 with TRBJ2-2; tentative D call: TRBD2 (6 bases). The V end was cut by 4 bases, the J end by 6 bases, with 15 bases between. The germline V gene encodes CDR1 SGHVS and CDR2 FNYEAQ. The CDR3 spans 15 residues. The CDR3, as DNA: TGTGCCAGCAGCTCAGGAGGGCTTAGTGCCGGGGAGCTGTTTTTT. Translation gives CASSSGGLSAGELFF. The whole variable domain, filled in from reference TRBV7-6 and TRBJ2-2, reads GAGVSQSPRYKVTKRGQDVALRCDPISGHVSLYWYRQALGQGPEFLTYFNYEAQQDKSGLPNDRFSAERPEGSISTLTIQRTEQRDSAMYRCASSSGGLSAGELFFGEGSRLTVL.

This clonotype was seen at least ten times. V is TRBV5-1 and J is TRBJ2-7; D may match TRBD1 or TRBD2 (5 bases each). This CDR3 contains 15 residues. V lost 2 bases to trimming and J lost 0 bases, with 12 bases between them. Per the germline V gene, CDR1 is SGHRS and CDR2 is YFSETQ. CDR3 sequence reads: CASSFGAASSYEQYF. The CDR3 coding sequence is TGCGCCAGCAGCTTCGGGGCAGCGAGCTCCTACGAGCAGTACTTC.

There are many counts of this clonotype. The rearrangement joins TRBV30 to TRBJ1-5; D uncertain. Germline CDR1 reads GTSNPN; CDR2 reads SVGIG (reference sequence). There are 13 residues in the CDR3. Trimming shortened V by 0 bases and J by 7 bases, and 10 bases separated the two germline ends. CDR3 amino acids: CAWSVNMGQPQHF. The CDR3 bases are TGTGCCTGGAGTGTGAATATGGGGCAGCCCCAGCATTTT. The whole variable domain, filled in from reference TRBV30 and TRBJ1-5, reads SQTIHQWPATLVQPVGSPLSLECTVEGTSNPNLYWYRQAAGRGLQLLFYSVGIGQISSEVPQNLSASRPQDRQFILSSKKLLLSDSGFYLCAWSVNMGQPQHFGDGTRLSIL.

This clonotype was seen many times. The rearrangement links TRBV29-1 to TRBJ2-6; D unresolved. The V gene's germline CDR1 is SQVTM and CDR2 ANQGSEA. The CDR3 runs 16 residues. With 5 bases removed from V and 0 bases from J, the gap between germline ends came to 14 bases. The CDR3 region is CSVTQTRNSGANVLTF. The CDR3 nucleotides read TGCAGCGTTACCCAGACCAGGAACTCTGGGGCCAACGTCCTGACTTTC.